This TCR beta chain is from a study of cytomegalovirus exposure and HLA in healthy donors. Whole-study context: The same platform as the roughly 700 first-cohort repertoires was used for the 95 to 150 validation repertoires, a later analysis reported. General study findings and limits: For cytomegalovirus status, the classifier reportedly gave diagnoses with high specificity and sensitivity. It was confirmed in vitro that a few of the CMV-associated chains were specific for CMV antigens.

The CDR3 extends over 17 amino acids. Trimming took 3 bases from V and 1 from J; bases not matched to a gene: 6. Germline loops: CDR1 GTSNPN, CDR2 SVGIG (reference sequence). TCRdb's copy holds only in-frame clones and misses some; the assay was immunoSEQ multiplex PCR. The profile shows approximately 200,000 clones, more than 75% of them singletons. Details on this clone: Antigen specificity is unknown.

Separation from the roughly 700-subject first cohort characterized the roughly 120-subject validation cohort, to which the donors belonged. The TCR originated in a young man in good health and CMV-seropositive. The chain has TRBV30 and TRBJ2-7; TRBD2 matches at 16 bases. Sequencing was performed on PBMCs. In DNA form, the CDR3 reads TGTGCCTGGAGCCCGGGACTAGCGGGAGGGCCTTCCTACGAGCAGTACTTC. Translated, it gives CAWSPGLAGGPSYEQYF.